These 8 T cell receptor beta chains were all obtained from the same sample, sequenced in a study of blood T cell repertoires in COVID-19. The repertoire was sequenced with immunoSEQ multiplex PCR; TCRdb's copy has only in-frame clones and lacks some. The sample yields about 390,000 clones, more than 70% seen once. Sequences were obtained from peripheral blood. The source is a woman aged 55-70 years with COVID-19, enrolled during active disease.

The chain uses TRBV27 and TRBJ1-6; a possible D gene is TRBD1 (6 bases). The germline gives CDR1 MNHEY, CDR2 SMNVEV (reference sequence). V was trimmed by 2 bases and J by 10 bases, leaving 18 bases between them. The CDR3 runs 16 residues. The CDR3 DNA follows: TGTGCCAGCAGTTTAATGACAGTGGGACAAGGGTCACCCCTCCACTTT. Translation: CASSLMTVGQGSPLHF.

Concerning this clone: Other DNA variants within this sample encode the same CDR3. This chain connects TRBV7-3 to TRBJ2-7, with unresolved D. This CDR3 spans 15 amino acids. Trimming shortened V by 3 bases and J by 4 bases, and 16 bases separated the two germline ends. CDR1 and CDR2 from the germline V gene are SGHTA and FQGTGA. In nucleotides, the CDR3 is TGTGCCAGCAGCTTGTCCCCACAGCTGCGATACGAGCAGTACTTC. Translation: CASSLSPQLRYEQYF.

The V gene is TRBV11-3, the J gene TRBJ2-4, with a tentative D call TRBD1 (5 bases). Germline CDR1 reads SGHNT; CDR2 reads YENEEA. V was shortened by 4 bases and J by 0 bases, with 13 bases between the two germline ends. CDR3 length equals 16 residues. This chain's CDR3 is CASSSNTGVAKNIQYF. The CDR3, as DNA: TGTGCCAGCAGCTCAAACACAGGAGTAGCCAAAAACATTCAGTACTTC.

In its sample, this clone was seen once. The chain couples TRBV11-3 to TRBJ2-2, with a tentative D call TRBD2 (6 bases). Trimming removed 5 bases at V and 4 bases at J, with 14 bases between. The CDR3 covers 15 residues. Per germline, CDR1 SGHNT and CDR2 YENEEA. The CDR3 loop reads CASSPGGVGTGELFF. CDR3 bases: TGTGCCAGCAGCCCCGGCGGGGTCGGCACCGGGGAGCTGTTTTTT.

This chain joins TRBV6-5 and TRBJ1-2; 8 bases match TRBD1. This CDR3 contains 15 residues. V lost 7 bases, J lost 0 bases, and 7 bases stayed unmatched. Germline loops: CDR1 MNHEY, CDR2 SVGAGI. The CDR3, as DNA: TGTGCCAGCAAATTACAGGGGGGAACTAACTATGGCTACACCTTC. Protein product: CASKLQGGTNYGYTF.

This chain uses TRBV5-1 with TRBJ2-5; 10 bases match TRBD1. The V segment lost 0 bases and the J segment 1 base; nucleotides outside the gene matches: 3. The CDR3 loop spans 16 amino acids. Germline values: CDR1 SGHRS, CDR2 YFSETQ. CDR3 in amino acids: CASSLGQGAFQETQYF. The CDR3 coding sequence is TGCGCCAGCAGCTTGGGACAGGGGGCTTTCCAAGAGACCCAGTACTTC.

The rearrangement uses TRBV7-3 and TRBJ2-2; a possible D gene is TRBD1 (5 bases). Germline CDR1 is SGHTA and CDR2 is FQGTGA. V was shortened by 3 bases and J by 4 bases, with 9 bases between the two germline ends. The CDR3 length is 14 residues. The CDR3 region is CASSLTAPTGELFF. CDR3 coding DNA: TGTGCCAGCAGCTTGACAGCTCCCACCGGGGAGCTGTTTTTT.

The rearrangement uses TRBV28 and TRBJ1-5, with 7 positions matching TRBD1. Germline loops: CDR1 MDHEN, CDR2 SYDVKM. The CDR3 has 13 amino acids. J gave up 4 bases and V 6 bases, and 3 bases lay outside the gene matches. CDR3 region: CASRWDRNQPQHF. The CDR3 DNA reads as TGTGCCAGCAGGTGGGACAGAAATCAGCCCCAGCATTTT. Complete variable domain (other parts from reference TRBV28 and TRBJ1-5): DVKVTQSSRYLVKRTGEKVFLECVQDMDHENMFWYRQDPGLGLRLIYFSYDVKMKEKGDIPEGYSVSREKKERFSLILESASTNQTSMYLCASRWDRNQPQHFGDGTRLSIL.